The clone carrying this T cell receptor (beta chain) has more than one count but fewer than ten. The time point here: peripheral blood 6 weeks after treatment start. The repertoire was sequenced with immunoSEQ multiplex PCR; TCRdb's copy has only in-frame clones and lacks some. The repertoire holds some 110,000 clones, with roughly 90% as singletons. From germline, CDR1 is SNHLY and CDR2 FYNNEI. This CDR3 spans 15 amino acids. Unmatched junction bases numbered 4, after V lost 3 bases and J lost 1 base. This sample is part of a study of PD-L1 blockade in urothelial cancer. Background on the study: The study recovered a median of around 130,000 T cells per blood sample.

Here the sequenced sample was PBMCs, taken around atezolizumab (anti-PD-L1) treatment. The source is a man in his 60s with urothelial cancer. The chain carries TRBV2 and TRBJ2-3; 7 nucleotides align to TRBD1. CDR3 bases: TGTGCCAGCAGTGATCAAGACAGGGGCACAGATACGCAGTATTTT. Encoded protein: CASSDQDRGTDTQYF.